These T cell receptor beta chains were read from a single sample in a study of T cell responses to AZD1222 COVID-19 vaccine. Assay: immunoSEQ multiplex PCR; the TCRdb copy retains only in-frame clones and omits some. The sample holds approximately 160,000 clones, about 90% seen once. The sample here was peripheral blood, taken on day 0 of AZD1222 vaccination. The source is an adult in good health. Each CDR3 is given without its conserved first and last residue. A D gene is named only where the DNA matches it firmly.

v_call d_call cdr3_aa
TRBV6-5 - ASSPSGTLQETQY
TRBV7-9 TRBD1 ASSLARGGGTQPQH
TRBV2 - ASRRTESTDTQY
TRBV6-5 - ASSQQVLNTEAF
TRBV2 - ASPLVGGNTIY
TRBV18 TRBD1 ASSSTGVRETQY
TRBV12-5 - ASGLGPIVYEQY
TRBV11-2 TRBD2 ASSLEAGAYEQY
TRBV6-1 - ASSVGRIFSGNTIY
TRBV30 - AWSSGQNYEQY
TRBV29-1 - SVGEGWQPQH
TRBV18 TRBD1 ASSPGQGATEAF
TRBV7-9 - ASRNSVPAGELF
TRBV19 - ASMELGQFNQPQH
TRBV6-2/TRBV6-3 - ASSPKEHIRTDTQY
TRBV30 - AWSGGTHNEQF
TRBV6-6 TRBD1 ASRTGGASSHEQY
TRBV30 - AWETTGRGSPLH
TRBV12-3/TRBV12-4 - ASSLSRAETQY
TRBV30 - AWSSSAETQY
TRBV27 - ASRGQETSNSPLH
TRBV2 TRBD2 ASTRLAADTGELF
TRBV6-5 - ASTEQGAYTEAF
TRBV30 - AWSWSRVNTEAF
TRBV20-1 TRBD1 SARGQGIMF
TRBV9 TRBD1 ASSATRGHSDEQF
TRBV19 - ASSIDPWEKLF
TRBV5-5 - ASSLNPSGEQF
TRBV10-3 - AISETPGGQVGEAF
TRBV11-2 - ASSTQTAGYT
TRBV3-1/TRBV3-2 - ASSQGFEGNEQF
TRBV6-5 TRBD1 ASRTGTGRYGYT
TRBV5-6 - ASSVGPPEGQETQY
TRBV5-1 TRBD2 ASSFFPSGSGAWNEQF
TRBV28 TRBD2 ASRVGGGAGDYEQY
TRBV7-9 - ASSLGPGGANVLT
TRBV6-5 TRBD1 ASSSGGWKNTGELF
TRBV11-2 - ASSLDVFPYEQY
TRBV6-5 TRBD2 ASRGTSGNEQF
TRBV6-5 TRBD2 ASRSLAGLREQY
TRBV7-2 TRBD1 ASSQGQAYQPQH